The 19 T cell receptor beta chains below were found in one sample sequenced in a study of patients and donors after allogeneic stem cell transplantation. TCRdb reprocessed the RT-PCR reads via MiXCR and lists one record per CDR3 protein. The sample shows approximately 140,000 distinct CDR3 sequences, over 30% of them seen only once. Sequenced material: blood, either unsorted or a sorted T cell fraction (not recorded which). The receptors come from a human donor who was either an allogeneic HSCT recipient or a stem cell or donor lymphocyte infusion donor (not recorded which). It is not recorded whose cells these are; they may come from a transplant donor.

There are a few counts of this clonotype. This chain joins TRBV29-1 and TRBJ1-1; maybe TRBD1 (5 bases). Germline values: CDR1 SQVTM, CDR2 ANQGSEA. The CDR3 contains 16 residues. V dropped 3 bases and J dropped 1 base, with 18 bases sitting between them. The CDR3 DNA reads as TGCAGCGTTGACAATCAGGGTCCTATGGAGAACACTGAAGCTTTCTTT. As protein: CSVDNQGPMENTEAFF. The full variable domain, completed using reference TRBV29-1 and TRBJ1-1, is SAVISQKPSRDICQRGTSLTIQCQVDSQVTMMFWYRQQPGQSLTLIATANQGSEATYESGFVIDKFPISRPNLTFSTLTVSNMSPEDSSIYLCSVDNQGPMENTEAFFGQGTRLTVV.

The chain combines TRBV15 with TRBJ2-3, with D possibly being TRBD2 (6 bases). In germline, CDR1 is LNHNV, CDR2 YYDKDF (reference sequence). The CDR3 is 15 amino acids. Trimming stripped 0 bases from V and 2 bases from J, with 9 bases between. The CDR3 loop reads CATSRDRDSTDTQYF. The DNA for the CDR3 is TGTGCCACCAGCAGAGATAGGGACTCCACAGATACGCAGTATTTT.

This clonotype has only a few counts. V and J are TRBV3-1 and TRBJ1-5; D is unresolved. The CDR3 totals 15 residues. V was clipped by 0 bases and J by 4 bases, with 10 bases between them. Germline CDR1 reads LGHDT; CDR2 reads YNNKEL (reference sequence). The CDR3 nucleotides are TGTGCCAGCAGCCAAGATCCAGCCTCTAATCAGCCCCAGCATTTT. Residues: CASSQDPASNQPQHF.

This clonotype occurred once. The chain carries TRBV6-6 and TRBJ2-1; D may match TRBD1 or TRBD2 (7 bases each). V shed 2 bases and J shed 15 bases, with 23 bases lying between them. CDR1 and CDR2 (germline): MNHNY, SVGAGI (reference sequence). The CDR3 extends over 15 amino acids. Here the CDR3 reads CASSYDLVGGTDPFF. CDR3 bases: TGTGCCAGCAGTTACGACCTCGTCGGGGGGACAGACCCGTTCTTC.

The V and J genes are TRBV29-1 and TRBJ1-2, with 8 positions matching TRBD1. The germline gives CDR1 SQVTM, CDR2 ANQGSEA. The CDR3 runs 13 residues. V dropped 6 bases and J dropped 2; count of bases not matched to a gene: 5. CDR3 nucleotide sequence: TGCAGCGTCTTGGACAGGGAGAACTATGGCTACACCTTC. It codes for CSVLDRENYGYTF.

This clonotype was counted a few times. The chain is built from TRBV6-5 and TRBJ1-1; D uncertain. The CDR3 is made up of 14 amino acids. V lost 2 bases, J lost 1 base, and 8 bases lay in between. The germline V gene encodes CDR1 MNHEY and CDR2 SVGAGI. In nucleotides, the CDR3 is TGTGCCAGCAGTTACGAAAGGAAGAACACTGAAGCTTTCTTT. Translation: CASSYERKNTEAFF.

The chain couples TRBV12-3 or TRBV12-4 to TRBJ2-2, with D uncertain. This CDR3 region has 15 residues. V was pared by 5 bases and J by 2 bases, with 12 bases between. DNA of the CDR3: TGTGCCAGCAGTATCACTAAGACCAACACCGGGGAGCTGTTTTTT. It encodes CASSITKTNTGELFF.

The rearrangement joins TRBV28 to TRBJ1-5; a possible D gene is TRBD1 (5 bases). The CDR3 has 16 amino acids. Trimming took 5 bases from V and 6 from J, leaving 20 bases between them. Germline V gives CDR1 MDHEN, CDR2 SYDVKM. CDR3 sequence (DNA): TGTGCCAGCAGTAACCGGGACTTCCGGGGGTCTCAGCCCCAGCATTTT. It translates to CASSNRDFRGSQPQHF.

This clonotype was observed a single time. V gene TRBV12-3 or TRBV12-4 combines with J gene TRBJ2-1; D is possibly TRBD1 (5 bases). Trimming took 8 bases from V and 1 from J, leaving 15 bases between them. The CDR3 has 15 residues. CDR3 coding DNA: TGTGCCAGCGCCTCCAGGGTAGTTTCCTACAATGAGCAGTTCTTC. Amino acid sequence: CASASRVVSYNEQFF.

This clonotype was seen more than once but under ten times. This chain connects TRBV20-1 to TRBJ1-5, with D possibly TRBD1 on 5 matching bases. The germline gives CDR1 DFQATT, CDR2 SNEGSKA (reference sequence). The V end was cut by 0 bases, the J end by 11 bases, with 8 bases between. CDR3 length: 11 residues. DNA of the CDR3: TGCAGTGCTAGAGAGGGGCCGGCCCAGCATTTT. Residues: CSAREGPAQHF.

V gene TRBV30 combines with J gene TRBJ2-2; 7 nucleotides line up with TRBD2. Germline V gene sequence: CDR1 GTSNPN, CDR2 SVGIG (reference sequence). The CDR3 runs to 13 residues. V lost 4 bases to trimming and J lost 6 bases; unmatched junction nucleotides: 5. CDR3 DNA sequence: TGTGCCTGGAAAAGCGGGAATCCCGGGGAGCTGTTTTTT. It specifies CAWKSGNPGELFF.

This clonotype turned up a few times. V usage is TRBV24-1 and J usage is TRBJ2-7; no clear D. V dropped 7 bases and J dropped 6 bases, with 21 bases sitting between them. The CDR3 loop spans 15 amino acids. Germline assignment: CDR1 KGHDR and CDR2 SFDVKD. DNA for the CDR3: TGTGCCACCAGCCTTACTTCCGGGTTTGGTTCCGAGCAGTACTTC. Amino acids: CATSLTSGFGSEQYF.

This clonotype was found a few times. J is TRBJ2-3 and V is TRBV29-1, with D possibly called TRBD1 or TRBD2 (5 bases each). This CDR3 spans 15 amino acids. Germline V gives CDR1 SQVTM, CDR2 ANQGSEA. V dropped 1 base and J dropped 5 bases, with 16 bases sitting between them. The CDR3 region has the DNA TGCAGCGTTGAAGCGCTTTGGGGGAGAGGAGATACGCAGTATTTT. Translating it yields CSVEALWGRGDTQYF.

The V call is TRBV20-1, the J call TRBJ1-5; D is perhaps TRBD1 (6 bases). Germline V lookup: CDR1 DFQATT, CDR2 SNEGSKA (reference sequence). There are 14 residues in the CDR3. Between the trimmed V and J ends, which lost 5 bases and 5 bases, there was a span of 16 bases. CDR3 coding DNA: TGCAGTGCTCCGACCCCGGGGGCCCATCAGCCCCAGCATTTT. Its protein product is CSAPTPGAHQPQHF.

The rearrangement joins TRBV12-3 or TRBV12-4 to TRBJ1-1, with 7 bases fitting TRBD1. This CDR3 region has 16 residues. V dropped 6 bases and J dropped 2; count of bases not matched to a gene: 12. The CDR3 reads CASSPRQGLGNTEAFF. CDR3 nucleotides: TGTGCCAGCAGCCCACGACAGGGCCTTGGAAACACTGAAGCTTTCTTT.

The rearrangement links TRBV20-1 to TRBJ2-7, with TRBD1 matching 7 bases. Germline CDR1 is DFQATT and CDR2 is SNEGSKA (reference sequence). The length of the CDR3 is 13 residues. V shed 6 bases, J shed 4 bases, and the junction held 9 bases outside the gene matches. The CDR3 spells CSAASGTVYEQYF. CDR3 coding DNA: TGCAGTGCAGCTTCCGGGACAGTATACGAGCAGTACTTC.

This clonotype is a singleton in its sample. This sequence joins TRBV4-1 and TRBJ2-1; D ambiguous. CDR3 length: 13 amino acids. CDR1 is MGHRA and CDR2 is YSYEKL in the germline V gene. V was shortened by 3 bases and J by 5 bases, with 8 bases between the two germline ends. The CDR3 protein is CASSHFDDNEQFF. In DNA form, the CDR3 reads TGCGCCAGCAGCCACTTTGACGACAATGAGCAGTTCTTC.

The chain joins TRBV7-2 to TRBJ1-6, with D hard to call. Germline V CDR1 and CDR2: SGHTA, FQGNSA. The V end was cut by 4 bases, the J end by 10 bases, with 14 bases between. The CDR3 totals 14 residues. This CDR3 reads CASSSWRGTSPLHF. DNA for the CDR3: TGTGCCAGCAGCTCGTGGCGCGGTACATCACCCCTCCACTTT.

This clonotype was detected a few times. The chain has TRBV20-1 and TRBJ1-4; D might be TRBD1 (5 bases). In germline, CDR1 is DFQATT, CDR2 SNEGSKA (reference sequence). The CDR3 extends over 19 amino acids. V lost 0 bases and J lost 0, with 20 bases in between. DNA for the CDR3: TGCAGTGCTAGAGATCTCCCCGCAGGGCCGAGTTCAACTAATGAAAAACTGTTTTTT. Translating gives CSARDLPAGPSSTNEKLFF.